The sequence of this TCR beta chain was determined in a study of blood T cells in healthy people across ages. With a J-beta primer mix and a sample-barcoded 5' primer, a second PCR ran about 7 to 11 cycles. TCRdb re-called the 5' RACE reads through MiXCR, storing one row per CDR3 protein. In the table there are around 820,000 distinct CDR3 sequences, approximately 25% of which are singletons. The CDR3 consists of 15 residues. Looked up from germline, CDR1 is MDHEN and CDR2 is SYDVKM. Trimming took 0 bases from V and 0 from J, leaving 9 bases between them. This clonotype occurred a few times. This sample was shared with a second study, whose subject was T cells of mothers and their children.

The TCR sequence derives from a boy aged 5-17 years in good health. What was sequenced was blood. The gene calls are TRBV28 and TRBJ2-7; D remains unclear. The CDR3 sequence: CASSLWGTSSYEQYF. The CDR3 DNA sequence: TGTGCCAGCAGTTTATGGGGCACGAGCTCCTACGAGCAGTACTTC. Together with reference TRBV28 and TRBJ2-7, the CDR3 gives the full variable domain: DVKVTQSSRYLVKRTGEKVFLECVQDMDHENMFWYRQDPGLGLRLIYFSYDVKMKEKGDIPEGYSVSREKKERFSLILESASTNQTSMYLCASSLWGTSSYEQYFGPGTRLTVT.